A selection of T cell receptor beta chains follows, all from one sample in a study of cytomegalovirus exposure and HLA in healthy donors. Sequencing was performed with immunoSEQ multiplex PCR; in TCRdb, only in-frame clones are kept and a portion is missing. This table has about 150,000 clones, nearly 10% appearing once. The sequenced sample was PBMCs. Every receptor here comes from a man aged 45-65 years in good health and CMV-seronegative. The CDR3 runs from the conserved cysteine through the conserved F or W. Each record gives: D gene, J gene, V gene, clone size, CDR3 protein, CDR3 DNA. D genes are given only for firm matches. Not all rows give a size; the values are once, few, many and, for expanded clones, a class.

D gene: -
J gene: TRBJ1-4
V gene: TRBV28
clone size: few
CDR3 protein: CASRTGGVRYEKLFF
CDR3 DNA: TGTGCCAGTCGCACCGGGGGGGTCAGATATGAAAAACTGTTTTTT

D gene: TRBD1
J gene: TRBJ2-7
V gene: TRBV6-5
clone size: -
CDR3 protein: CASSYSNRGPDEQYF
CDR3 DNA: TGTGCCAGCAGTTACTCTAACAGGGGGCCTGACGAGCAGTACTTC

D gene: -
J gene: TRBJ2-1
V gene: TRBV11-3
clone size: once
CDR3 protein: CASSPTRAYNEQFF
CDR3 DNA: TGTGCCAGCAGCCCGACTAGGGCTTACAATGAGCAGTTCTTC

D gene: -
J gene: TRBJ2-7
V gene: TRBV5-1
clone size: few
CDR3 protein: CASSVQGAEQYF
CDR3 DNA: TGCGCCAGCAGCGTCCAGGGCGCCGAGCAGTACTTC

D gene: -
J gene: TRBJ1-2
V gene: TRBV5-4
clone size: -
CDR3 protein: CASSLNQGLTYGYTF
CDR3 DNA: TGTGCCAGCAGCTTGAACCAGGGATTGACCTATGGCTACACCTTC

D gene: -
J gene: TRBJ1-4
V gene: TRBV5-1
clone size: once
CDR3 protein: CASSSSRGLNEKLFF
CDR3 DNA: TGCGCCAGCAGCTCCTCCAGGGGCCTCAATGAAAAACTGTTTTTT

D gene: -
J gene: TRBJ2-5
V gene: TRBV11-2
clone size: -
CDR3 protein: CASSLNSVETQYF
CDR3 DNA: TGTGCCAGCAGCTTAAATAGCGTGGAGACCCAGTACTTC

D gene: TRBD1
J gene: TRBJ2-7
V gene: TRBV28
clone size: few
CDR3 protein: CASSPWQGVYEQYF
CDR3 DNA: TGTGCCAGCAGTCCCTGGCAGGGGGTCTACGAGCAGTACTTC

D gene: -
J gene: TRBJ2-2
V gene: TRBV14
clone size: few
CDR3 protein: CASSQVRTGELFF
CDR3 DNA: TGTGCCAGCAGCCAAGTCCGGACCGGGGAGCTGTTTTTT

D gene: -
J gene: TRBJ1-1
V gene: TRBV2
clone size: -
CDR3 protein: CASSEGHRSNTEAFF
CDR3 DNA: TGTGCCAGCAGTGAGGGGCATAGATCGAACACTGAAGCTTTCTTT

D gene: -
J gene: TRBJ1-5
V gene: TRBV9
clone size: -
CDR3 protein: CASSVSGSNQPQHF
CDR3 DNA: TGTGCCAGCAGCGTATCGGGAAGCAATCAGCCCCAGCATTTT

D gene: -
J gene: TRBJ1-1
V gene: TRBV6-5
clone size: few
CDR3 protein: CASSYSGRVAFF
CDR3 DNA: TGTGCCAGCAGTTACTCGGGCAGGGTAGCTTTCTTT

D gene: TRBD1
J gene: TRBJ2-3
V gene: TRBV7-9
clone size: few
CDR3 protein: CASSGTASTDTQYF
CDR3 DNA: TGTGCCAGCAGCGGGACAGCTAGCACAGATACGCAGTATTTT

D gene: -
J gene: TRBJ2-1
V gene: TRBV7-9
clone size: few
CDR3 protein: CASSYSTGIHNEQFF
CDR3 DNA: TGTGCCAGCAGCTATTCTACAGGGATCCACAATGAGCAGTTCTTC

D gene: -
J gene: TRBJ1-5
V gene: TRBV29-1
clone size: few
CDR3 protein: CSVWTVDQPQHF
CDR3 DNA: TGCAGCGTTTGGACAGTCGATCAGCCCCAGCATTTT

D gene: -
J gene: TRBJ2-7
V gene: TRBV30
clone size: -
CDR3 protein: CAWSVWAQHEQYF
CDR3 DNA: TGTGCCTGGAGTGTCTGGGCCCAACACGAGCAGTACTTC

D gene: -
J gene: TRBJ2-2
V gene: TRBV4-2
clone size: -
CDR3 protein: CASSPEGSPNTGELFF
CDR3 DNA: TGTGCCAGCAGCCCCGAGGGCAGTCCGAACACCGGGGAGCTGTTTTTT

D gene: -
J gene: TRBJ1-2
V gene: TRBV6-1
clone size: -
CDR3 protein: CASSARTYSYGYTF
CDR3 DNA: TGTGCCAGCAGTGCCAGGACATACTCTTATGGCTACACCTTC

D gene: TRBD2
J gene: TRBJ2-7
V gene: TRBV10-2
clone size: few
CDR3 protein: CASEPLAGGFYEQYF
CDR3 DNA: TGCGCCAGCGAGCCCCTAGCGGGGGGGTTTTACGAGCAGTACTTC

D gene: TRBD2
J gene: TRBJ2-7
V gene: TRBV6-5
clone size: -
CDR3 protein: CASSLLAGGPYEQYF
CDR3 DNA: TGTGCCAGCAGTTTACTAGCGGGAGGGCCCTACGAGCAGTACTTC

D gene: TRBD1
J gene: TRBJ1-4
V gene: TRBV5-4
clone size: few
CDR3 protein: CASRPGTGRSEKLFF
CDR3 DNA: TGTGCCAGCAGGCCTGGGACAGGGCGCTCGGAAAAACTGTTTTTT

D gene: TRBD1
J gene: TRBJ1-5
V gene: TRBV19
clone size: few
CDR3 protein: CASTPTGKNQPQHF
CDR3 DNA: TGTGCCAGTACCCCGACAGGGAAGAATCAGCCCCAGCATTTT

D gene: TRBD1
J gene: TRBJ1-2
V gene: TRBV28
clone size: -
CDR3 protein: CASSRRETGPYGYTF
CDR3 DNA: TGTGCCAGCAGTCGCAGAGAGACAGGGCCCTATGGCTACACCTTC

D gene: TRBD2
J gene: TRBJ2-1
V gene: TRBV7-3
clone size: -
CDR3 protein: CASSPQRGSNEQFF
CDR3 DNA: TGTGCCAGCAGCCCCCAGCGGGGCAGCAATGAGCAGTTCTTC

D gene: -
J gene: TRBJ2-7
V gene: TRBV30
clone size: -
CDR3 protein: CAWSVPGSPTGEQYF
CDR3 DNA: TGTGCCTGGAGTGTACCGGGGAGCCCTACTGGGGAGCAGTACTTC

D gene: -
J gene: TRBJ1-1
V gene: TRBV19
clone size: few
CDR3 protein: CASSSGEAGAEAFF
CDR3 DNA: TGTGCCAGTAGTAGTGGAGAAGCGGGGGCTGAAGCTTTCTTT

D gene: TRBD2
J gene: TRBJ2-7
V gene: TRBV9
clone size: -
CDR3 protein: CASSVGGGGVEQYF
CDR3 DNA: TGTGCCAGCAGCGTTGGCGGGGGAGGGGTCGAGCAGTACTTC

D gene: -
J gene: TRBJ1-2
V gene: TRBV28
clone size: few
CDR3 protein: CASSDPGGNYGYTF
CDR3 DNA: TGTGCCAGCAGTGACCCGGGGGGCAACTATGGCTACACCTTC

D gene: TRBD1
J gene: TRBJ1-1
V gene: TRBV29-1
clone size: few
CDR3 protein: CSVEGRGRGAFF
CDR3 DNA: TGCAGCGTTGAGGGCAGGGGGCGAGGAGCTTTCTTT

D gene: TRBD1
J gene: TRBJ1-2
V gene: TRBV27
clone size: -
CDR3 protein: CASSSAQGAGGYTF
CDR3 DNA: TGTGCCAGCAGTTCAGCACAGGGGGCAGGAGGCTACACCTTC

D gene: TRBD2
J gene: TRBJ2-1
V gene: TRBV7-6
clone size: few
CDR3 protein: CASSPGLASDEQFF
CDR3 DNA: TGTGCCAGCAGCCCAGGACTAGCAAGCGATGAGCAGTTCTTC

D gene: -
J gene: TRBJ2-3
V gene: TRBV6-1
clone size: -
CDR3 protein: CASRVGGSSTDTQYF
CDR3 DNA: TGTGCCAGCAGGGTCGGCGGCTCTAGCACAGATACGCAGTATTTT